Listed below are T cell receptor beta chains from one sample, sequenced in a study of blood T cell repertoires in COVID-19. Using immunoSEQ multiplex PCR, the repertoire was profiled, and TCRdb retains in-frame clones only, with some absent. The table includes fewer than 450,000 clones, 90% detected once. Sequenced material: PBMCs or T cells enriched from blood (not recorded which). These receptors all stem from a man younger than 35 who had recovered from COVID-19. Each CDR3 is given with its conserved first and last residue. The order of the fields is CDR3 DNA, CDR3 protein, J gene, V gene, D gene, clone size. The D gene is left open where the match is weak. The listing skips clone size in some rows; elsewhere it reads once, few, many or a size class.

TGTGCCAGCAGCTTAGATCCCACTAGCCCCCAGTACTTC	CASSLDPTSPQYF	TRBJ2-5	TRBV7-3	NA	NA
TGTGCCAGCAGTCGACAGCAGAATCAGCCCCAGCATTTT	CASSRQQNQPQHF	TRBJ1-5	TRBV6-5	NA	NA
TGCGCCAGCGCAATAGATTCGCTAGGAAAACTGTTTTTT	CASAIDSLGKLFF	TRBJ1-4	TRBV4-1	NA	NA
TGCAGCGCCGTTTCCCTCCCGACAGGGGTTGGGGCTGAAGCTTTCTTT	CSAVSLPTGVGAEAFF	TRBJ1-1	TRBV29-1	TRBD1	NA
TGTGCCAGTAGTATAACCGGGACAGGGCAATATGGCTACACCTTC	CASSITGTGQYGYTF	TRBJ1-2	TRBV19	TRBD1	NA
TGTGCCAGCAGCTCTACCCGGACAGGGGGAATGTGTCAGCCCCAGCATTTT	CASSSTRTGGMCQPQHF	TRBJ1-5	TRBV5-7	TRBD1	once
TGTGCCAGCAGTTTCAGCGGCTCCTACAATGAGCAGTTCTTC	CASSFSGSYNEQFF	TRBJ2-1	TRBV27	NA	NA
TGTGCCAGCAGTCTCACTAGCCCGAACACCGGGGAGCTGTTTTTT	CASSLTSPNTGELFF	TRBJ2-2	TRBV6-4	NA	many
TGTGCCAGCAGCCAGCTGGGGGGGTCGACTAATGAAAAACTGTTTTTT	CASSQLGGSTNEKLFF	TRBJ1-4	TRBV7-2	NA	NA
TGTGCCAGCTCACTTACGACAGACAACTATGGCTACACCTTC	CASSLTTDNYGYTF	TRBJ1-2	TRBV18	NA	once
TGTGCCAGTAGTTACCTCGGGACAGACTATGCAACTAATGAAAAACTGTTTTTT	CASSYLGTDYATNEKLFF	TRBJ1-4	TRBV19	TRBD1	NA
TGTGCCACACGTCCAGGGCTGAACACTGAAGCTTTCTTT	CATRPGLNTEAFF	TRBJ1-1	TRBV28	NA	once
TGTGCCAGCAGGGCACAGAGGGCCGGAAACACCATATATTTT	CASRAQRAGNTIYF	TRBJ1-3	TRBV2	NA	NA
TGTGCCAGCAGCCTCGGGACAGGGAGCTACGAGCAGTACTTC	CASSLGTGSYEQYF	TRBJ2-7	TRBV7-2	TRBD1	NA
TGTGCCAGCTCACCCGACAGGTTGAACACTGAAGCTTTCTTT	CASSPDRLNTEAFF	TRBJ1-1	TRBV18	NA	NA
TGTGCCAGCAGAACTCGGTTGGGGGCCTCCTACGAGCAGTACTTC	CASRTRLGASYEQYF	TRBJ2-7	TRBV27	NA	NA
TGTGCCAGTAGTACCCCTCTAGCGATCGACTCCTACAATGAGCAGTTCTTC	CASSTPLAIDSYNEQFF	TRBJ2-1	TRBV19	NA	NA
TGTGCCAGTAATGTGGTCCGGGGGGCCAACGTCCTGACTTTC	CASNVVRGANVLTF	TRBJ2-6	TRBV19	NA	NA
TGTGCCAGCAGTTTAGAGGGTGAAGCTAACTATGGCTACACCTTC	CASSLEGEANYGYTF	TRBJ1-2	TRBV28	NA	NA
TGCGCCAGCAGTGAGTCGGACAGCTACACTGAAGCTTTCTTT	CASSESDSYTEAFF	TRBJ1-1	TRBV10-1	NA	NA
TGCGCCAGCAGCCCCCGCATAGCGACCGAGCAGTACTTC	CASSPRIATEQYF	TRBJ2-7	TRBV4-1	NA	NA
TGTGCCAGTAGTATACCCAACAGGGATCAGCCCCAGCATTTT	CASSIPNRDQPQHF	TRBJ1-5	TRBV19	NA	NA
TGTGCCAGCAGCACCCAGGGGACAGGGCCTAACACTGAAGCTTTCTTT	CASSTQGTGPNTEAFF	TRBJ1-1	TRBV9	TRBD1	NA
TGTGCCAGCAGTTACTCTGGCGGGATGAACACTGAAGCTTTCTTT	CASSYSGGMNTEAFF	TRBJ1-1	TRBV6-5	NA	NA
TGTGCCAGCAACTCACCCCGGGATACTGAAGCTTTCTTT	CASNSPRDTEAFF	TRBJ1-1	TRBV12-3/TRBV12-4	NA	NA
TGTGCTAGTGGCATGAGCGGAGTGGGGATTCAGTACTTC	CASGMSGVGIQYF	TRBJ2-7	TRBV12-5	NA	NA
TGTGCCAGTAGTACGGGAGACAGGGCTAACTATGGCTACACCTTC	CASSTGDRANYGYTF	TRBJ1-2	TRBV19	TRBD1	NA
TGTGCCAGCTCACCACCGGCAGGGGGTACGAACACTGAAGCTTTCTTT	CASSPPAGGTNTEAFF	TRBJ1-1	TRBV18	TRBD1	once
TGTGCCAGCAGCGCGTCCACAGGGAGTGCTAACTATGGCTACACCTTC	CASSASTGSANYGYTF	TRBJ1-2	TRBV9	NA	NA
TGTGCCAGCAAACAGACAGGGGGGAATTCACCCCTCCACTTT	CASKQTGGNSPLHF	TRBJ1-6	TRBV6-5	TRBD1	NA
TGCAGCATAACAGGGGCTAACTATGGCTACACCTTC	CSITGANYGYTF	TRBJ1-2	TRBV29-1	TRBD1	NA
TGCGCCAGCAGCTGGGGGCCGACCAAGAATTCACCCCTCCACTTT	CASSWGPTKNSPLHF	TRBJ1-6	TRBV5-1	NA	NA
TGCGCCAGCAGCTTACAGGGGCCCCCAGATACGCAGTATTTT	CASSLQGPPDTQYF	TRBJ2-3	TRBV5-1	TRBD1	NA
TGTGCCAGCAGTTTCGGGCAGGGACACTACGAGCAGTACTTC	CASSFGQGHYEQYF	TRBJ2-7	TRBV27	NA	NA
TGTGCCAGCAGCCAAGACGGGGGTTACAATCAGCCCCAGCATTTT	CASSQDGGYNQPQHF	TRBJ1-5	TRBV7-9	NA	NA
TGTGCCAGCTCACCATCTGTCCTAAGTGCGGCTAATGAAAAACTGTTTTTT	CASSPSVLSAANEKLFF	TRBJ1-4	TRBV18	NA	NA
TGTGCCAGCAGTTGGATAAAACGGGACATCAAGTATTTT	CASSWIKRDIKYF	TRBJ2-3	TRBV12-3/TRBV12-4	NA	NA
TGTGCCAGCAGCCCGGGACTAGCGGGAGGAACCTACGAGCAGTACTTC	CASSPGLAGGTYEQYF	TRBJ2-7	TRBV7-6	TRBD2	NA
TGTGCCAGCAGACTTAGCGGGAGCCGGGCAGATACGCAGTATTTT	CASRLSGSRADTQYF	TRBJ2-3	TRBV28	TRBD2	NA
TGTGCCAGCAGCCGCCGACAGGCCAATGGAAACACCATATATTTT	CASSRRQANGNTIYF	TRBJ1-3	TRBV5-4	NA	NA
TGTGCCAGTAGTATAGCCCTCGGTGGGGGCTTTTCACCCCTCCACTTT	CASSIALGGGFSPLHF	TRBJ1-6	TRBV19	NA	few
TGTGCCAGCAGCTTAGGGGCTAGCGGGGGGCCTTTTGATACGCAGTATTTT	CASSLGASGGPFDTQYF	TRBJ2-3	TRBV11-2	TRBD2	NA
TGTGCTAGTGGAGCGAGCGGGAAAGAAACCACCGGGGAGCTGTTTTTT	CASGASGKETTGELFF	TRBJ2-2	TRBV12-5	TRBD2	NA
TGTGCCAGCAGCTTTAGGGGGAATCAGCCCCAGCATTTT	CASSFRGNQPQHF	TRBJ1-5	TRBV5-5	NA	few
TGTGCCAGCAATACTGCGGTTGGCACTGAAGCTTTCTTT	CASNTAVGTEAFF	TRBJ1-1	TRBV12-3/TRBV12-4	NA	NA
TGTGCCAGCAGCCAGTCACTGAAAGCCTACGAGCAGTACTTC	CASSQSLKAYEQYF	TRBJ2-7	TRBV14	NA	NA
TGTGCCACCAGCACGCAGGGGGCAAATCAGCCCCAGCATTTT	CATSTQGANQPQHF	TRBJ1-5	TRBV15	TRBD1	NA
TGTGCCAGCAGTCCCGGGACAGGTTTGAATTCACCCCTCCACTTT	CASSPGTGLNSPLHF	TRBJ1-6	TRBV6-5	TRBD1	NA
TGCGCCAGCAGCCAACCGACAGGACAGGACTATGGCTACACCTTC	CASSQPTGQDYGYTF	TRBJ1-2	TRBV4-1	TRBD1	NA
TGTGCCAGCAGTTCACAGGGGAGTGGAACTGAAAAACTGTTTTTT	CASSSQGSGTEKLFF	TRBJ1-4	TRBV28	TRBD1	NA
TGTGCCAGCAGAGCAGAAGATTTGGAGGGAGCCCAGCATTTT	CASRAEDLEGAQHF	TRBJ1-5	TRBV9	NA	NA
TGTGCCAGCAGCTTATGGACTAGCGCACAAGAGACCCAGTACTTC	CASSLWTSAQETQYF	TRBJ2-5	TRBV7-6	TRBD2	NA
TGCGCCAGCAGCCAAGCCTCCAGGAGGGACAACGTCCTGACTTTC	CASSQASRRDNVLTF	TRBJ2-6	TRBV5-1	NA	NA
TGTGCCAGCAGGACTAGCGGGGGGAGTTACGAGCAGTACTTC	CASRTSGGSYEQYF	TRBJ2-7	TRBV2	TRBD2	NA